This T cell receptor beta chain is drawn from a study of T cells in Graves' hyperthyroidism and ophthalmopathy. Whole-study results and caveats: Model-based prediction identified ophthalmopathy a median 6.5 months prior to its onset. Appearing also in blood were most of the thyroid clonotypes expanded above 0.001.

There were TCR beta CDR3 regions amplified from RNA transcripts. Using the HTBI primer set, a first-round RT-PCR was run on the TCR CDR3. One entry per CDR3 protein, called by TCRdb with MiXCR from the multiplex PCR reads. The sample has some 490,000 distinct CDR3 sequences; about 16% are singletons. The CDR3 is 16 residues long. With 3 bases clipped from V and 5 bases from J, the junction kept 12 bases outside the gene matches. CDR1 is SQVTM, CDR2 ANQGSEA, per germline. Clinical symptoms, serum thyroxine, TRAb, thyroid ultrasound and orbital computed tomography informed diagnoses. This clonotype was detected many times. The antigen remains undetermined.

This chain links TRBV29-1 with TRBJ2-5, with TRBD2 matching 10 bases. Input material: blood. The clonotype originates from a woman younger than 45 with Graves' ophthalmopathy. For the CDR3, the DNA is TGCAGCGTTGATGGCTCGAGCGGGGGGGGTTCGGAGACCCAGTACTTC. It is translated as CSVDGSSGGGSETQYF. Drawing the rest from reference TRBV29-1 and TRBJ2-5, the complete variable domain is SAVISQKPSRDICQRGTSLTIQCQVDSQVTMMFWYRQQPGQSLTLIATANQGSEATYESGFVIDKFPISRPNLTFSTLTVSNMSPEDSSIYLCSVDGSSGGGSETQYFGPGTRLLVL.